These 14 T cell receptor beta chains were sequenced from one sample in a study of blood T cell repertoires in COVID-19. The data were produced by immunoSEQ multiplex PCR, yet TCRdb's version contains in-frame clones alone and is incomplete. The top ten hold under 30% of the sample, which has around 180,000 clones, about 87% seen once. The specimen was peripheral blood. These receptor sequences come from a man aged 60 to 69 with acute or convalescent COVID-19.

The chain combines TRBV4-2 with TRBJ2-1; D might be TRBD2 (5 bases). The CDR3 runs 16 residues. Per the germline V gene, CDR1 is LGHNA and CDR2 is YNFKEQ. V lost 0 bases, J lost 6 bases, and 15 bases lay in between. The CDR3 loop reads CASSQDIGEGANEQFF. The CDR3 region has the DNA TGTGCCAGCAGCCAAGATATCGGGGAAGGCGCCAATGAGCAGTTCTTC.

The chain links TRBV7-9 to TRBJ1-1, with D possibly matching TRBD1 (6 bases). V was shortened by 5 bases and J by 4 bases, with 14 bases between the two germline ends. The germline V gene has CDR1 SEHNR and CDR2 FQNEAQ (reference sequence). This CDR3 has 14 amino acids. CDR3 bases: TGTGCCAGCAGCCAGGGTGCGGGGGCCACTGAAGCTTTCTTT. It is translated as CASSQGAGATEAFF.

The chain employs TRBV11-2 and TRBJ2-7; unclear D gene. Germline V CDR1 and CDR2: SGHAT, FQNNGV. Trimming pared 2 bases from V and 2 bases from J, leaving 7 bases between. The CDR3 sequence is 13 residues long. The CDR3 DNA reads as TGTGCCAGCAGCTTAAGCTTTACCTACGAGCAGTACGTC. It is translated as CASSLSFTYEQYV.

V gene TRBV6-6 combines with J gene TRBJ1-4; D not certain. The CDR3 runs 16 residues. Between the trimmed V and J ends, which lost 5 bases and 0 bases, there was a span of 13 bases. Germline V gene sequence: CDR1 MNHNY, CDR2 SVGAGI (reference sequence). The CDR3 is CASSPPRQATNEKLFF. As DNA, the CDR3 is TGTGCCAGCAGTCCCCCTCGCCAGGCAACTAATGAAAAACTGTTTTTT.

This clone has only one observation. The chain is built from TRBV5-1 and TRBJ2-1, with 10 bases aligning to TRBD2. The CDR3 runs to 15 residues. Germline loops: CDR1 SGHRS, CDR2 YFSETQ. Trimming took 0 bases from V and 5 from J; bases not matched to a gene: 2. CDR3 in amino acids: CASSLVLAGHNEQFF. The CDR3 DNA reads TGCGCCAGCAGCTTGGTACTAGCGGGACACAATGAGCAGTTCTTC.

The chain employs TRBV19 and TRBJ1-1, with D tentatively TRBD1 (5 bases). Germline lookup yields CDR1 LNHDA and CDR2 SQIVND (reference sequence). Trimming left V 6 bases short and J 2 bases short, with 16 bases between. The CDR3 is made up of 15 amino acids. The CDR3 sequence is CASSLGAPINTEAFF. The DNA of the CDR3 is TGTGCCAGTAGCCTAGGGGCGCCGATTAACACTGAAGCTTTCTTT. The whole variable domain, remainder taken from reference TRBV19 and TRBJ1-1, is DGGITQSPKYLFRKEGQNVTLSCEQNLNHDAMYWYRQDPGQGLRLIYYSQIVNDFQKGDIAEGYSVSREKKESFPLTVTSAQKNPTAFYLCASSLGAPINTEAFFGQGTRLTVV.

V and J are TRBV30 and TRBJ2-7; a weak D match, TRBD1 (6 bases). The CDR3 is made up of 14 amino acids. CDR1 and CDR2 from the germline V gene are GTSNPN and SVGIG (reference sequence). With 3 bases removed from V and 4 bases from J, the gap between germline ends came to 16 bases. The CDR3 is CAWSRDTLFYEQYF. The CDR3 nucleotides read TGTGCCTGGAGCCGGGACACCCTTTTTTACGAGCAGTACTTC.

The J gene is TRBJ1-5, the V gene TRBV27; the match to TRBD1 covers 9 bases. CDR1 and CDR2 from the germline V gene are MNHEY and SMNVEV (reference sequence). The ends lost 5 bases at V and 4 bases at J; junction bases unmatched: 6. The length of the CDR3 is 15 residues. Written as DNA, the CDR3 is TGTGCCAGCAGTCAAAACAGGGGGCCGAATCAGCCCCAGCATTTT. This codes for CASSQNRGPNQPQHF.

This chain links TRBV6-6 with TRBJ2-1; D might be TRBD1 (6 bases). The germline V gene encodes CDR1 MNHNY and CDR2 SVGAGI (reference sequence). This CDR3 has 16 residues. V gave up 2 bases and J gave up 5 bases, with 16 bases separating them. CDR3 sequence (DNA): TGTGCCAGCAGTTACGCAGGGGTCAATCTTAACAATGAGCAGTTCTTC. Its translation: CASSYAGVNLNNEQFF.

The chain has TRBV3-1 (or the pseudogene TRBV3-2) and TRBJ2-5; D uncertain. The germline CDR1 and CDR2 sequences are LGHDT and YNNKEL (reference sequence). Trimming took off 2 bases at V and 5 bases at J, with 9 bases between the two ends. CDR3 length: 13 amino acids. The CDR3 loop reads CASSQSNGETQYF. The CDR3 DNA follows: TGTGCCAGCAGCCAATCGAACGGGGAGACCCAGTACTTC.

The chain has TRBV18 and TRBJ2-2; possibly TRBD1 for D (5 bases). The length of the CDR3 is 14 residues. Deletions cut 3 bases from V and 3 bases from J, with 8 bases between. The germline V gene encodes CDR1 KGHSH and CDR2 LQKENI. DNA of the CDR3: TGTGCCAGCTCACCGGGGCCTCACACCGGGGAGCTGTTTTTT. It yields the protein CASSPGPHTGELFF.

The DNA of the CDR3 is TGTGCCAGCAGCGTAGATAACAGGGGAAGTGGCTACACCTTC. Translation gives CASSVDNRGSGYTF. The chain recombines TRBV9 with TRBJ1-2; 7 bases line up with TRBD1. The trim removed 0 bases at V and 7 bases at J, leaving 6 bases unmatched. Germline CDR1 and CDR2: SGDLS and YYNGEE. The CDR3 is 14 residues long.

The rearrangement joins TRBV18 to TRBJ1-1, with a tentative D call TRBD1 (5 bases). V lost 3 bases and J lost 4, with 12 bases in between. The CDR3 runs 14 residues. In germline, CDR1 is KGHSH, CDR2 LQKENI. CDR3 loop: CASSPSGKSTEAFF. The CDR3 DNA is TGTGCCAGCTCACCGTCAGGGAAATCCACTGAAGCTTTCTTT. The whole variable domain, remainder taken from reference TRBV18 and TRBJ1-1, is NAGVMQNPRHLVRRRGQEARLRCSPMKGHSHVYWYRQLPEEGLKFMVYLQKENIIDESGMPKERFSAEFPKEGPSILRIQQVVRGDSAAYFCASSPSGKSTEAFFGQGTRLTVV.

This sequence joins TRBV19 and TRBJ1-2; the D gene is possibly TRBD1 (5 bases). V was clipped by 7 bases and J by 4 bases, with 19 bases between them. CDR3 length: 15 residues. Per the germline V gene, CDR1 is LNHDA and CDR2 is SQIVND (reference sequence). The CDR3: CASNPRWGEGYGYTF. DNA for the CDR3: TGTGCCAGTAACCCCCGGTGGGGGGAAGGCTATGGCTACACCTTC.